A selection of T cell receptor beta chains follows, all from one sample in a study of blood T cell repertoires in COVID-19. Data came from immunoSEQ multiplex PCR; TCRdb stores just in-frame clones and leaves some out. This table has approximately 670,000 clones, about 87% appearing once. Sequencing was done on a sample of peripheral blood. These receptors came from a woman under 30 with acute or convalescent COVID-19. CDR3s include the opening cysteine and the closing phenylalanine or tryptophan. D genes are given only for firm matches. Size is omitted from some rows. Given values are once, few, many or a class for expanded clones.

>TRBD1|TRBV5-1|.|TRBJ2-7
CASSLATRQGSYEQYF
TGCGCCAGCAGCTTGGCCACGAGACAGGGTTCCTACGAGCAGTACTTC
>.|TRBV6-5|.|TRBJ1-5
CASSYTADSNQPQHF
TGTGCCAGCAGTTACACAGCGGATAGCAATCAGCCCCAGCATTTT
>.|TRBV19|.|TRBJ2-7
CASSYTGSSYEQYF
TGTGCCAGTAGTTATACAGGGTCCTCCTACGAGCAGTACTTC
>.|TRBV5-5|.|TRBJ1-2
CASSFQGEINYGYTF
TGTGCCAGCAGCTTCCAGGGCGAAATTAACTATGGCTACACCTTC
>.|TRBV6-5|.|TRBJ2-4
CASSLNQGAQNIQYF
TGTGCCAGCAGTCTCAATCAGGGTGCCCAAAACATTCAGTACTTC
>.|TRBV18|.|TRBJ2-5
CASSQYQETQYF
TGTGCCAGCTCTCAGTACCAAGAGACCCAGTACTTC
>.|TRBV2|once|TRBJ2-3
CASSGRAGGTDTQYF
TGTGCCAGCAGTGGGCGGGCGGGCGGAACAGATACGCAGTATTTT
>.|TRBV6-1|.|TRBJ1-2
CASSDRGGYTF
TGTGCCAGCAGTGATCGGGGTGGCTACACCTTC
>TRBD2|TRBV19|.|TRBJ2-1
CASSPRTSGGVGEQFF
TGTGCCAGTAGTCCTCGGACTAGCGGGGGGGTAGGGGAGCAGTTCTTC
>TRBD2|TRBV7-6|.|TRBJ2-3
CASSSPYVRGGADTQYF
TGTGCCAGCAGCTCGCCATACGTGCGGGGGGGTGCAGATACGCAGTATTTT
>.|TRBV30|.|TRBJ1-2
CAWSIGSYHGYTF
TGTGCCTGGAGTATCGGTTCCTATCATGGCTACACCTTC
>.|TRBV7-5|.|TRBJ1-3
CARSPTGRTGNTIYF
TGTGCCAGAAGCCCGACAGGGAGGACTGGAAACACCATATATTTT
>.|TRBV9|.|TRBJ1-2
CASSAGSPGSHYGYTF
TGTGCCAGCAGCGCGGGGAGTCCCGGGTCCCACTATGGCTACACCTTC
>.|TRBV2|.|TRBJ1-1
CASSGEMNTEAFF
TGTGCCAGCAGTGGGGAGATGAACACTGAAGCTTTCTTT
>TRBD2|TRBV7-2|once|TRBJ2-5
CASSLGRGKKTQYF
TGTGCCAGCAGCTTGGGGAGGGGTAAAAAGACCCAGTACTTC
>TRBD1|TRBV4-1|.|TRBJ2-7
CASSQEGQGLYEQYF
TGCGCCAGCAGCCAAGAGGGACAGGGGTTATACGAGCAGTACTTC
>.|TRBV3-1/TRBV3-2|.|TRBJ1-2
CASSPRARDYGYTF
TGTGCCAGCAGCCCTAGGGCCAGGGACTATGGCTACACCTTC
>TRBD1|TRBV19|.|TRBJ1-1
CASSIGGQGANTEAFF
TGTGCCAGTAGTATAGGGGGACAGGGGGCAAACACTGAAGCTTTCTTT
>.|TRBV7-2|.|TRBJ2-7
CASSLTRVGAGYEQYF
TGTGCCAGCAGCTTAACCCGTGTGGGGGCGGGCTACGAGCAGTACTTC
>TRBD2|TRBV10-3|few|TRBJ2-7
CAIRSLKSGGPSYEQYF
TGTGCCATCAGGTCTCTCAAAAGCGGGGGGCCCTCCTACGAGCAGTACTTC
>.|TRBV4-3|.|TRBJ1-2
CASSQGEGIPGGYTF
TGCGCCAGCAGCCAAGGGGAGGGAATCCCGGGCGGCTACACCTTC
>.|TRBV6-5|once|TRBJ1-2
CASSSGQWSNYGYTF
TGTGCCAGCAGTTCCGGACAGTGGTCGAACTATGGCTACACCTTC
>.|TRBV7-9|.|TRBJ1-2
CASSPTLSNYGYTF
TGTGCCAGCAGCCCGACACTTTCTAACTATGGCTACACCTTC
>TRBD1|TRBV11-2|.|TRBJ1-2
CASSLDWTGFYGYTF
TGTGCCAGCAGCTTAGATTGGACAGGGTTTTATGGCTACACCTTC
>.|TRBV19|.|TRBJ2-3
CASSPGGRRGTDTQYF
TGTGCCAGTAGTCCAGGGGGGAGACGCGGCACAGATACGCAGTATTTT
>TRBD1|TRBV25-1|.|TRBJ1-2
CASSDTGQAKVYGYTF
TGTGCCAGCAGTGATACGGGACAGGCCAAAGTCTATGGCTACACCTTC
>.|TRBV11-2|.|TRBJ1-1
CAGGGGAEAFF
TGTGCCGGAGGGGGAGGGGCTGAAGCTTTCTTT
>TRBD1|TRBV5-5|.|TRBJ1-1
CASRRTGGRTEAFF
TGTGCCAGCAGGCGTACAGGGGGCAGGACTGAAGCTTTCTTT
>.|TRBV24-1|.|TRBJ2-3
CATSDNSGDTQYF
TGTGCCACCAGTGACAACAGCGGAGATACGCAGTATTTT
>.|TRBV6-5|.|TRBJ2-1
CASSYSMAALEQFF
TGTGCCAGCAGTTACTCGATGGCAGCGCTTGAGCAGTTCTTC
>TRBD1|TRBV18|.|TRBJ1-5
CASSQTGGNQPQHF
TGTGCCAGCTCACAGACAGGGGGCAACCAGCCCCAGCATTTT